This T cell receptor beta chain is from a study of cytomegalovirus exposure and HLA in healthy donors. The assay was immunoSEQ multiplex PCR, and TCRdb's table has in-frame clones only and misses some. This sample has approximately 220,000 clones, with 80% to 95% found just once. CDR1 is SGHNT and CDR2 is YYREEE in the germline V gene (reference sequence). Trimming removed 4 bases at V and 6 bases at J, with 29 bases between. The CDR3 is 18 residues long. The V gene is TRBV5-4, the J gene TRBJ2-7; D uncertain. The sequence was obtained from a woman under 30 in good health and CMV-seronegative. The sample consisted of PBMCs. Here the CDR3 reads CASSLEISSTSYPSEQYF. Here the CDR3 DNA reads TGTGCCAGCAGCCTAGAAATATCGTCCACATCCTATCCGAGCGAGCAGTACTTC.